These 28 T cell receptor beta chains share one sample of origin, sequenced in a study of blood T cell repertoires in COVID-19. Clones were sequenced by immunoSEQ multiplex PCR, and TCRdb holds only the in-frame ones, with some missing. The data show 200,000 or so clones, 85% to 90% seen once. Sequencing was done on a sample of peripheral blood. The receptors come from a person aged 70 to 85 with COVID-19, enrolled during active disease.

This chain links TRBV6-5 with TRBJ1-6, with D tentatively TRBD1 (5 bases). V lost 6 bases and J 6 bases, leaving 15 bases between the germline ends. The CDR3 runs to 15 residues. Germline lookup yields CDR1 MNHEY and CDR2 SVGAGI. CDR3 residues: CASSRSRDSNSPLHF. The CDR3 nucleotides read TGTGCCAGCAGCCGATCCCGGGACTCTAATTCACCCCTCCACTTT.

The gene calls are TRBV19 and TRBJ2-1, with 8 bases identical to TRBD2. Germline V CDR1 and CDR2: LNHDA, SQIVND (reference sequence). The CDR3 consists of 16 residues. The junction had 15 bases not matched to a gene; V was cut back by 6 bases and J by 8 bases. The CDR3 reads CASRGEVGRASHEQFF. In nucleotides, the CDR3 is TGTGCCAGTAGGGGGGAAGTCGGGAGGGCCTCCCATGAGCAGTTCTTC.

The chain recombines TRBV5-5 with TRBJ2-5; 13 nucleotides agree with TRBD2. Germline loops: CDR1 SGHKS, CDR2 YYEKEE (reference sequence). The CDR3 loop spans 16 amino acids. With 2 bases clipped from V and 5 bases from J, the junction kept 6 bases outside the gene matches. CDR3 in DNA: TGTGCCAGCAGCTTATCCGGGACTAGCGGGGTTGAGACCCAGTACTTC. It specifies CASSLSGTSGVETQYF.

The V call is TRBV27, the J call TRBJ2-3, with a weak D call TRBD2 (6 bases). Germline lookup yields CDR1 MNHEY and CDR2 SMNVEV (reference sequence). Trimming stripped 4 bases from V and 2 bases from J, with 10 bases between. The CDR3 contains 14 residues. The CDR3 DNA reads as TGTGCCAGCAGTTACGGGGGACCCACAGATACGCAGTATTTT. It codes for CASSYGGPTDTQYF.

This chain uses TRBV28 with TRBJ1-4; 11 bases line up with TRBD1. Per germline, CDR1 MDHEN and CDR2 SYDVKM. The CDR3 loop spans 15 amino acids. J lost 7 bases, V lost 2 bases, and 3 bases had no gene match. CDR3 sequence (DNA): TGTGCCAGCAGTTTAAAGGACAGGGGGCGTGAAAAACTGTTTTTT. The encoded protein is CASSLKDRGREKLFF. The whole variable domain, remainder taken from reference TRBV28 and TRBJ1-4, is DVKVTQSSRYLVKRTGEKVFLECVQDMDHENMFWYRQDPGLGLRLIYFSYDVKMKEKGDIPEGYSVSREKKERFSLILESASTNQTSMYLCASSLKDRGREKLFFGSGTQLSVL.

This chain links TRBV6-2 or TRBV6-3 with TRBJ1-6, with 8 bases identical to TRBD1. The CDR3 is made up of 15 amino acids. Germline lookup yields CDR1 MNHEY and CDR2 SVGEGT. Germline trimming cut 6 bases from V and 7 bases from J; bases unmatched to any gene: 8. The CDR3 reads CASSELRTGNSPLHF. CDR3 coding DNA: TGTGCCAGCAGCGAGCTCCGGACAGGGAATTCACCCCTCCACTTT.

The V and J genes are TRBV7-2 and TRBJ2-1; TRBD2 matches 14 bases. The ends lost 7 bases at V and 7 bases at J; junction bases unmatched: 9. The CDR3 has 16 residues. Germline V gene data show CDR1 as SGHTA and CDR2 as FQGNSA. The CDR3 region is CASTRMGLAGENEQFF. DNA for the CDR3: TGTGCCAGCACCCGGATGGGACTAGCGGGAGAGAATGAGCAGTTCTTC.

This chain uses TRBV28 with TRBJ2-7; 7 nucleotides match TRBD1. With 4 bases clipped from V and 5 bases from J, the junction kept 17 bases outside the gene matches. The germline gives CDR1 MDHEN, CDR2 SYDVKM. The CDR3 contains 17 residues. CDR3 sequence: CASSSQHMTGPNDEQYF. In DNA, the CDR3 is TGTGCCAGCAGTTCGCAACATATGACAGGGCCAAATGACGAGCAGTACTTC.

The V and J genes are TRBV5-1 and TRBJ1-2, with D unresolved. The CDR3 spans 16 residues. Deletions cut 3 bases from V and 0 bases from J, with 15 bases between. The germline gives CDR1 SGHRS, CDR2 YFSETQ. The CDR3, as DNA: TGCGCCAGCAGCTCCACCTCCGCGGCCTCTAACTATGGCTACACCTTC. Translation: CASSSTSAASNYGYTF.

Only a few counts were recorded for this clone. The rearrangement joins TRBV6-5 to TRBJ2-3, with 9 positions matching TRBD1. CDR1 is MNHEY and CDR2 is SVGAGI in the germline V gene. The CDR3 is 13 residues long. The junction had 5 bases not matched to a gene; V was cut back by 4 bases and J by 9 bases. CDR3 DNA: TGTGCCAGCAGTTCGTGGACAGGGGAGACGCAGTATTTT. It is translated as CASSSWTGETQYF.

Turning to this clone: Sequence at one end of the junction differs from germline and may be a read error. The V call is TRBV7-3, the J call TRBJ2-1; TRBD1 agrees at 10 bases. Germline lookup yields CDR1 SGHTA and CDR2 FQGTGA. The CDR3 runs 14 residues. The CDR3 region is CASSITGQGLEQFF. In DNA form, the CDR3 reads TGTGCCAGCAGCATAACGGGACAGGGGTTGGAGCAGTTCTTC.

J is TRBJ2-7 and V is TRBV28; 8 nucleotides align to TRBD1. CDR3 size: 14 residues. In germline, CDR1 is MDHEN, CDR2 SYDVKM. Losses at the gene ends were 2 bases for V and 4 bases for J; bases not matched to a gene: 4. Here the CDR3 reads CASSLQGARYEQYF. In nucleotides, the CDR3 is TGTGCCAGCAGTTTACAGGGGGCGAGGTACGAGCAGTACTTC.

This chain joins TRBV4-2 and TRBJ2-7; the match to TRBD2 covers 9 bases. The CDR3 is made up of 17 amino acids. CDR1 and CDR2 from the germline V gene are LGHNA and YNFKEQ. J was trimmed by 2 bases and V by 2 bases; bases with no gene match: 10. The CDR3 DNA follows: TGTGCCAGCAGCCAATTGACGGCTAGCGGGACTCCCTACGAGCAGTACTTC. Protein product: CASSQLTASGTPYEQYF.

Turning to this clone: This same CDR3 is encoded by further DNA sequences in the sample. This chain links TRBV4-3 with TRBJ1-3, with D unclear. V was pared by 2 bases and J by 0 bases, with 8 bases between. Germline V gene lookup returns CDR1 LGHNA and CDR2 YSLEER. There are 15 residues in the CDR3. CDR3 coding DNA: TGCGCCAGCAGCCAATCGCGGGACTCTGGAAACACCATATATTTT. The encoded protein is CASSQSRDSGNTIYF.

This clone has just a few counts. The chain links TRBV28 to TRBJ1-2; D not certain. The CDR3 has 13 amino acids. Germline CDR1 reads MDHEN; CDR2 reads SYDVKM. The germline V and J ends were trimmed by 4 bases and 4 bases, with 10 bases remaining between them. This CDR3 is CASSSQNTYGYTF. The CDR3 region has the DNA TGTGCCAGCAGTTCCCAGAACACCTATGGCTACACCTTC.

This clone was counted a single time. The V call is TRBV19, the J call TRBJ1-1, with a tentative D call TRBD1 (6 bases). Germline loops: CDR1 LNHDA, CDR2 SQIVND (reference sequence). This CDR3 spans 16 amino acids. V dropped 7 bases and J dropped 0 bases, with 18 bases sitting between them. The CDR3 loop is CASTSGTITVNTEAFF. The DNA for the CDR3 is TGTGCCAGTACCTCCGGGACAATTACGGTGAACACTGAAGCTTTCTTT. Full variable domain (outside the CDR3, taken from reference TRBV19 and TRBJ1-1): DGGITQSPKYLFRKEGQNVTLSCEQNLNHDAMYWYRQDPGQGLRLIYYSQIVNDFQKGDIAEGYSVSREKKESFPLTVTSAQKNPTAFYLCASTSGTITVNTEAFFGQGTRLTVV.

V usage is TRBV7-9 and J usage is TRBJ2-5; 8 bases agree with TRBD1. This CDR3 is built from 15 residues. Germline CDR1 and CDR2: SEHNR and FQNEAQ (reference sequence). With V trimmed by 5 bases and J by 5 bases, 10 bases remained unmatched. DNA of the CDR3: TGTGCCAGCAGCGCCAGGACAGGGCGTGGGGAGACCCAGTACTTC. As protein: CASSARTGRGETQYF.

Comment on this clone: The same CDR3 can be traced to other DNA sequences in this sample. The rearrangement joins TRBV3-1 (or the pseudogene TRBV3-2) to TRBJ1-6; 7 positions agree with TRBD1. V lost 3 bases and J lost 5; bases outside the gene matches: 1. There are 14 residues in the CDR3. Germline V gene sequence: CDR1 LGHDT, CDR2 YNNKEL (reference sequence). The CDR3, as DNA: TGTGCCAGCAGCCAGGGACAGAATAATTCACCCCTCCACTTT. Its translation: CASSQGQNNSPLHF.

This clone was found once. The gene calls are TRBV20-1 and TRBJ1-2; D is unclear. This CDR3 is built from 11 residues. V lost 1 base and J 10 bases, leaving 10 bases between the germline ends. In germline, CDR1 is DFQATT, CDR2 SNEGSKA (reference sequence). The CDR3 bases are TGCAGTGCTAGAGGTGGGCCTTCCTACACCTTC. Amino acids: CSARGGPSYTF.

This clone was seen a few times. The chain couples TRBV10-3 to TRBJ2-7, with a possible D match to TRBD2 (5 bases). The CDR3 is 12 amino acids. Germline lookup yields CDR1 ENHRY and CDR2 SYGVKD. Deletions cut 4 bases from V and 4 bases from J, with 8 bases between. This CDR3 reads CAISAEGYEQYF. CDR3 nucleotides: TGTGCCATCAGTGCCGAGGGTTACGAGCAGTACTTC.

The chain combines TRBV4-2 with TRBJ2-3, with TRBD2 identical over 12 bases. CDR3 size: 15 residues. The germline V gene encodes CDR1 LGHNA and CDR2 YNFKEQ. Unmatched junction bases numbered 4, after V lost 4 bases and J lost 5 bases. CDR3 sequence (DNA): TGTGCCAGCAGCCCCGAGGGACTAGCGGGAGATACGCAGTATTTT. This gives the protein CASSPEGLAGDTQYF.

The V gene is TRBV15, the J gene TRBJ2-7; 8 positions agree with TRBD1. The germline V gene encodes CDR1 LNHNV and CDR2 YYDKDF (reference sequence). Trimming removed 5 bases from V and 7 bases from J; junction bases left unmatched: 13. There are 15 residues in the CDR3. Here the CDR3 DNA reads TGTGCCACCAGCCTCCTGGACAGGGCATCTGGGGAGCAGTACTTC. As protein: CATSLLDRASGEQYF.

This chain joins TRBV5-4 and TRBJ2-1; TRBD2 agrees at 7 bases. This CDR3 has 12 amino acids. CDR1 is SGHNT, CDR2 YYREEE, per germline (reference sequence). V shed 4 bases and J 6 bases; nucleotides not matched to a gene: 1. The CDR3 region has the DNA TGTGCCAGCAGCCGGACTAGCAATGAGCAGTTCTTC. Its protein is CASSRTSNEQFF.

The J gene is TRBJ2-5, the V gene TRBV28; D is perhaps TRBD1 (5 bases). The CDR3 runs 17 residues. With 6 bases removed from V and 0 bases from J, the gap between germline ends came to 20 bases. Per the germline V gene, CDR1 is MDHEN and CDR2 is SYDVKM. This CDR3 is CASSSPARAGNQETQYF. The DNA of the CDR3 is TGTGCCAGCAGCTCCCCCGCTCGCGCAGGGAACCAAGAGACCCAGTACTTC.

The CDR3 protein is CASSLTGAGNTIYF. The CDR3 DNA reads TGTGCCAGCAGCTTAACAGGGGCTGGAAACACCATATATTTT. The J gene is TRBJ1-3, the V gene TRBV7-3; perhaps TRBD1 as D (5 bases). Germline lookup yields CDR1 SGHTA and CDR2 FQGTGA. V was clipped by 0 bases and J by 2 bases, with 5 bases between them. CDR3 length equals 14 residues.

The sample holds a few counts of this clone. V gene TRBV28 combines with J gene TRBJ1-5; D unresolved. The CDR3 sequence is 12 residues long. Trimming pared 10 bases from V and 3 bases from J, leaving 10 bases between. Per the germline V gene, CDR1 is MDHEN and CDR2 is SYDVKM. CDR3 nucleotides: TGTGCCACAGTCTGGTCCAATCAGCCCCAGCATTTT. Translating it yields CATVWSNQPQHF.

This clone was seen a handful of times. The chain has TRBV7-2 and TRBJ2-5; 10 positions agree with TRBD2. Trimming took 7 bases from V and 4 from J; bases not matched to a gene: 21. There are 19 residues in the CDR3. The germline V gene has CDR1 SGHTA and CDR2 FQGNSA. CDR3 nucleotides: TGTGCCAGCACCGCGGGGAAACTAGCGGGGTCCCCGGGGGTAGAGACCCAGTACTTC. Encoded protein: CASTAGKLAGSPGVETQYF.

Written as DNA, the CDR3 is TGTGCCAGCATCCCCCGCTGGGCAGGGACTTTCTATGGCTACACCTTC. Translation gives CASIPRWAGTFYGYTF. The chain carries TRBV6-2 or TRBV6-3 and TRBJ1-2, with a weak D call TRBD1 (5 bases). The germline V gene has CDR1 MNHEY and CDR2 SVGEGT. The V end lost 7 bases, the J end lost 4 bases, and 22 bases lay between the germline ends. This CDR3 spans 16 amino acids.